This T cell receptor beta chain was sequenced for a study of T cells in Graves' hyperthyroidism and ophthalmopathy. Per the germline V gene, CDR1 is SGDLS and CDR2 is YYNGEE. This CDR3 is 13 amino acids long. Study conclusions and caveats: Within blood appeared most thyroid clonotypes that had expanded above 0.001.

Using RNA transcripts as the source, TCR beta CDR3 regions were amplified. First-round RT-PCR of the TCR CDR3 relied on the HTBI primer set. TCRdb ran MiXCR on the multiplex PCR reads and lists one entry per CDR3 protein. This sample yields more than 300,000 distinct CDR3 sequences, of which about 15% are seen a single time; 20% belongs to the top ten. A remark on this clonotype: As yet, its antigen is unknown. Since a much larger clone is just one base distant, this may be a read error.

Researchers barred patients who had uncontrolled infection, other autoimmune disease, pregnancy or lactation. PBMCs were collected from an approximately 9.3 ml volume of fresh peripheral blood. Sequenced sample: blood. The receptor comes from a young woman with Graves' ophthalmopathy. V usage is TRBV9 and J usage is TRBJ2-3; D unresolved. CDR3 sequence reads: CASNKGSADTRYF. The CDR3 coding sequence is TGTGCCAGCAATAAGGGTTCGGCAGATACGCGGTATTTT. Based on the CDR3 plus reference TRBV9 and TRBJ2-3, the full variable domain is DSGVTQTPKHLITATGQRVTLRCSPRSGDLSVYWYQQSLDQGLQFLIQYYNGEERAKGNILERFSAQQFPDLHSELNLSSLELGDSALYFCASNKGSADTRYFGPGTRLTVL.